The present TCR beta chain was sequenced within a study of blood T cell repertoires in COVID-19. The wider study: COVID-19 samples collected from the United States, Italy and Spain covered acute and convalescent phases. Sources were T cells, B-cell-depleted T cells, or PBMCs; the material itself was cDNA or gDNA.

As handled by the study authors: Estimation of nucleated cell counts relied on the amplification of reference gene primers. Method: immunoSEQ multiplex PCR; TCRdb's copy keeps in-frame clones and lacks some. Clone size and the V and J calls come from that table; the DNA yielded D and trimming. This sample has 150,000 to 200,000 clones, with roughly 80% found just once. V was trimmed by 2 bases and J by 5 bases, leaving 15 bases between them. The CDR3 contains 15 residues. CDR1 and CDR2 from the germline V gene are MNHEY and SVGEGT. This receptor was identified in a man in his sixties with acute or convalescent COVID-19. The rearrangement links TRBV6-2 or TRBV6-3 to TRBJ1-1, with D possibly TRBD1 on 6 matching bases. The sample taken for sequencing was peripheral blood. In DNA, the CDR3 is TGTGCCAGCAGTTACCGCGCAGGGGCATGGACTGAAGCTTTCTTT. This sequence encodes CASSYRAGAWTEAFF.